These 16 T cell receptor beta chains were sequenced from one sample in a study of monozygotic twins with inflammatory bowel disease. TCRdb re-called the 5' RACE reads; every CDR3 protein appears as one record, without DNA. The listing contains some 150,000 distinct CDR3 sequences. The sequenced sample was blood. Receptors originate from a human donor with ulcerative colitis or Crohn's disease, or a healthy co-twin of an affected twin (not recorded which).

The chain carries TRBV12-3 or TRBV12-4 and TRBJ1-5; TCRdb designates TRBD1, a call that cannot be tested without DNA. CDR3 length equals 15 residues. CDR3: CASSLLGQSNQPQHF.

This rearrangement joins TRBV5-1 to TRBJ2-6; the D call of TRBD2 rests on TCRdb alone, since no DNA is present to check it. The CDR3 consists of 17 residues. Germline V gene data show CDR1 as SGHRS and CDR2 as YFSETQ. The CDR3 spells CASSLSGYTSGANVLTF.

The chain employs TRBV20-1 and TRBJ2-7. The length of the CDR3 is 13 residues. Germline CDR1 is DFQATT and CDR2 is SNEGSKA (reference sequence). CDR3: CSASDLTYYEQYF.

This chain links TRBV5-6 with TRBJ1-2; TCRdb's D call of TRBD1 is untestable without DNA. Per germline, CDR1 SGHDT and CDR2 YYEEEE. There are 15 residues in the CDR3. This CDR3 is CASSLRDAANYGYTF.

This sequence joins TRBV29-1 and TRBJ1-1; as DNA is missing, the TRBD1 call by TCRdb cannot be tested. Germline V gives CDR1 SQVTM, CDR2 ANQGSEA. This CDR3 comprises 14 residues. CDR3 sequence reads: CSVERRSRDTEAFF.

The chain has TRBV7-6 and TRBJ2-1; the D gene TCRdb calls, TRBD2, cannot be checked with no DNA. The CDR3 covers 18 residues. Germline V gives CDR1 SGHVS, CDR2 FNYEAQ. CDR3 loop: CASSLASLVSGIYNEQFF.

This sequence joins TRBV7-2 and TRBJ2-4; TCRdb lists TRBD1, though no DNA is available to test this call. This CDR3 has 15 residues. Germline assignment: CDR1 SGHTA and CDR2 FQGNSA. The CDR3 spells CASSPQGAREYIQYF. Combining the CDR3 with reference TRBV7-2 and TRBJ2-4 gives the whole variable domain GAGVSQSPSNKVTEKGKDVELRCDPISGHTALYWYRQSLGQGLEFLIYFQGNSAPDKSGLPSDRFSAERTGGSVSTLTIQRTQQEDSAVYLCASSPQGAREYIQYFGAGTRLSVL.

The rearrangement uses TRBV6-1 and TRBJ1-4; checking the TCRdb D call of TRBD1 is not possible without DNA. The CDR3 sequence is 15 residues long. In germline, CDR1 is MNHNS, CDR2 SASEGT. Here the CDR3 reads CASRHQGAANEKLFF.

This sequence joins TRBV7-9 and TRBJ1-4; TCRdb names TRBD1, which stays unverified in the absence of DNA. This CDR3 has 15 amino acids. The germline CDR1 and CDR2 sequences are SEHNR and FQNEAQ (reference sequence). The CDR3 loop is CASSLSGRSNEKLFF.

The chain carries TRBV7-9 and TRBJ2-3; TCRdb selects TRBD1, and the lack of DNA leaves this call unchecked. This CDR3 region has 15 residues. Germline V gene sequence: CDR1 SEHNR, CDR2 FQNEAQ (reference sequence). The CDR3 spells CASSFGRAQADTQYF. Full variable domain (remainder filled in from reference TRBV7-9 and TRBJ2-3): DTGVSQNPRHKITKRGQNVTFRCDPISEHNRLYWYRQTLGQGPEFLTYFQNEAQLEKSRLLSDRFSAERPKGSFSTLEIQRTEQGDSAMYLCASSFGRAQADTQYFGPGTRLTVL.

The rearrangement uses TRBV27 and TRBJ2-5; the TCRdb call, TRBD1, lacks DNA for checking. The germline gives CDR1 MNHEY, CDR2 SMNVEV (reference sequence). The CDR3 has 13 residues. CDR3 amino acids: CASSPRGRETQYF.

The chain links TRBV7-6 to TRBJ2-2; lacking DNA, the TRBD1 call made by TCRdb goes unchecked. CDR3 size: 14 residues. The germline CDR1 and CDR2 sequences are SGHVS and FNYEAQ. The CDR3 loop reads CASSFQGKVGELFF.

The genes are TRBV5-1 and TRBJ2-7; the D call from TCRdb, TRBD2, cannot be confirmed without DNA. The CDR3 extends over 12 amino acids. Germline lookup yields CDR1 SGHRS and CDR2 YFSETQ. The CDR3 is CASSLAPYEQYF.

The chain carries TRBV5-1 and TRBJ2-7; no DNA is available, so the TRBD2 call from TCRdb remains unchecked. This CDR3 has 15 amino acids. Per germline, CDR1 SGHRS and CDR2 YFSETQ. CDR3 sequence reads: CASSSASGRGYEQYF. Complete variable domain (other parts from reference TRBV5-1 and TRBJ2-7): KAGVTQTPRYLIKTRGQQVTLSCSPISGHRSVSWYQQTPGQGLQFLFEYFSETQRNKGNFPGRFSGRQFSNSRSEMNVSTLELGDSALYLCASSSASGRGYEQYFGPGTRLTVT.

CDR3 amino acids: CATSASGSDPSNQPQHF. The chain carries TRBV24-1 and TRBJ1-5; as DNA is missing, the TRBD1 call by TCRdb cannot be tested. This CDR3 contains 17 residues. Germline values: CDR1 KGHDR, CDR2 SFDVKD.

The chain couples TRBV10-3 to TRBJ1-5. This CDR3 comprises 14 residues. Per the germline V gene, CDR1 is ENHRY and CDR2 is SYGVKD. The chain's CDR3 is CAISGRESNQPQHF.